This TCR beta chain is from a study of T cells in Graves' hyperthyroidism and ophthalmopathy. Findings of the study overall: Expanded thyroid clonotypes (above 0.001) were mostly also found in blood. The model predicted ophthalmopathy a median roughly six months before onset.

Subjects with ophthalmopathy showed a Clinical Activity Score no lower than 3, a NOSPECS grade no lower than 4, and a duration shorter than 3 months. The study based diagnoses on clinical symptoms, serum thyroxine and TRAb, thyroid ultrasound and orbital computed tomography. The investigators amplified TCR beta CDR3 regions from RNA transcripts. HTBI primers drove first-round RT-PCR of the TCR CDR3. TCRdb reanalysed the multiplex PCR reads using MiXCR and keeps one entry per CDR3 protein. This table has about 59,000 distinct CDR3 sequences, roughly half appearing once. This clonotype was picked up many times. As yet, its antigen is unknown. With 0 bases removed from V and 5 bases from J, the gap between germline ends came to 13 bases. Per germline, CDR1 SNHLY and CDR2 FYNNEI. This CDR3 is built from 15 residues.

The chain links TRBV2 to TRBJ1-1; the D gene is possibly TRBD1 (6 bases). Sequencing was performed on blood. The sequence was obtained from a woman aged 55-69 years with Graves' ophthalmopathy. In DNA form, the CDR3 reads TGTGCCAGCAGTGAAGCAGCCAGAGGGGGTACTGAAGCTTTCTTT. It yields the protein CASSEAARGGTEAFF.